This entry features one T cell receptor (beta chain) sequence. The data were obtained in a study of blood T cell repertoires in COVID-19. Study information: Acute and convalescent COVID-19 specimens originated in the United States, Italy and Spain. Sources were T cells, B-cell-depleted T cells, or PBMCs; the material itself was cDNA or gDNA.

The V end lost 3 bases, the J end lost 9 bases, and 9 bases lay between the germline ends. Germline-derived CDR1 and CDR2 are SGHAT and FQNNGV. CDR3 size: 12 residues. As processed by the authors: Reference gene primer amplification gave nucleated cell count estimates. Sequencing used immunoSEQ multiplex PCR; TCRdb keeps in-frame clones, though not all of them. That table gives V, J and clone size, and the DNA gave D and trimming. The sample consists of 150,000 to 200,000 clones, approximately 90% of them appearing once. The chain couples TRBV11-2 to TRBJ2-1, with a possible D match to TRBD2 (6 bases). The TCR originated in a young man who had recovered from COVID-19. The sequenced sample consisted of peripheral blood. DNA of the CDR3: TGTGCCAGCAGCTTGGGCGGGACTGAGCAGTTCTTC. Protein sequence: CASSLGGTEQFF.